This T cell receptor (beta chain) was found in a study of T cell repertoires in cytomegalovirus infection. Study information: Public signatures in TCR beta pointed to CMV infection and matching HLA type.

Notes on this clonotype: The antigen is unknown.

MiXCR, run by TCRdb on the reads, gives a single entry per CDR3 protein. The sample has 680,000 or so distinct CDR3 sequences; roughly a third are singletons. Study findings and constraints: Carriers of CMV and the relevant HLA type were discriminated by public TCR beta frequency. Ex vivo responses were dominated by HLA-C-restricted CMV-specific TCR beta clonotypes.

Looked up from germline, CDR1 is SEHNR and CDR2 is FQNEAQ (reference sequence). The CDR3 is 15 residues long. Deletions cut 3 bases from V and 1 base from J, with 13 bases between. Sequencing used PBMCs. This TCR was recovered from a human donor in good health (CMV status not recorded). Some clones in this sample may be carry-over from other donors' samples. The chain employs TRBV7-9 and TRBJ2-7; possible D gene TRBD2, 6 bases. The CDR3, as DNA: TGTGCCAGCAGCTTCCAAGCGGACTATTCCTACGAGCAGTACTTC. Translation gives CASSFQADYSYEQYF.